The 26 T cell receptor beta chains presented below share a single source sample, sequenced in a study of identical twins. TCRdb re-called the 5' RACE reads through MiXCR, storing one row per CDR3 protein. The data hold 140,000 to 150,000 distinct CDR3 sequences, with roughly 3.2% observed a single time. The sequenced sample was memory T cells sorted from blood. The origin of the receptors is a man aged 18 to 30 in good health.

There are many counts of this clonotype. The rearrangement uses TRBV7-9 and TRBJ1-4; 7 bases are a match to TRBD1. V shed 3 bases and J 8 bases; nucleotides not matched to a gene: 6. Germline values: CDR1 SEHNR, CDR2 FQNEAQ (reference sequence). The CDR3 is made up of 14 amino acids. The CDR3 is CASSLGQSNEKLFF. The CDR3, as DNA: TGTGCCAGCAGCTTGGGACAGAGTAACGAAAAACTGTTTTTT.

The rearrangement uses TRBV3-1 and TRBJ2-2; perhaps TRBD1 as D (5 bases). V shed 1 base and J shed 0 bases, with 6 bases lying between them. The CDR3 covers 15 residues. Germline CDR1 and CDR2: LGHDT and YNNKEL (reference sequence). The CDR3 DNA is TGTGCCAGCAGCCAAGGACAGCCGAACACCGGGGAGCTGTTTTTT. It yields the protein CASSQGQPNTGELFF. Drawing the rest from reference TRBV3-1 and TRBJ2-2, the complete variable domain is DTAVSQTPKYLVTQMGNDKSIKCEQNLGHDTMYWYKQDSKKFLKIMFSYNNKELIINETVPNRFSPKSPDKAHLNLHINSLELGDSAVYFCASSQGQPNTGELFFGEGSRLTVL.

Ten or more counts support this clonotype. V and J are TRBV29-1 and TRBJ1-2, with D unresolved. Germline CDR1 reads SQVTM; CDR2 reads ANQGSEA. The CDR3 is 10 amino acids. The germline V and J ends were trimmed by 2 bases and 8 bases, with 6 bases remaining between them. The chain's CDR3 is CSVESSGYTF. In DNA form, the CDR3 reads TGCAGCGTTGAATCGTCCGGCTACACCTTC.

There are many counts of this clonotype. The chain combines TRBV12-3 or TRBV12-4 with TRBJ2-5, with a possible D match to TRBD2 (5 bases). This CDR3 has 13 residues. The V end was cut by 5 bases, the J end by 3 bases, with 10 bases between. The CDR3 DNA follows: TGTGCCAGCAGTCCTACCGGGAAAGAGACCCAGTACTTC. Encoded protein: CASSPTGKETQYF.

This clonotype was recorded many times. The CDR3 here is CASSLGTEYEQYF. CDR3 DNA sequence: TGTGCCAGCAGCTTAGGTACAGAATACGAGCAGTACTTC. The V call is TRBV7-3, the J call TRBJ2-7; D gene ambiguous. Germline assignment: CDR1 SGHTA and CDR2 FQGTGA. CDR3 length: 13 amino acids. V gave up 2 bases and J gave up 4 bases, with 9 bases separating them.

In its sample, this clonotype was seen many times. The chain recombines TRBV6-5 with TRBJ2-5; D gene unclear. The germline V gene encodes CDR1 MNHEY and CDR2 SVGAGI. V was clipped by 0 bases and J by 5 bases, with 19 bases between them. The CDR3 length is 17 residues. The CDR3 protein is CASSYSKSTVGRETQYF. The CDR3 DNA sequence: TGTGCCAGCAGTTACTCGAAGTCTACGGTCGGTAGGGAGACCCAGTACTTC.

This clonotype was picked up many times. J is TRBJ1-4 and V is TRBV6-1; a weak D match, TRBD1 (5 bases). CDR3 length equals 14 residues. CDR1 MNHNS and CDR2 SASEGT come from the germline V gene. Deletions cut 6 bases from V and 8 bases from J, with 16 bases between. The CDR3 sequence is CASSQSGPGEKLFF. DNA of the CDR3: TGTGCCAGCAGCCAATCGGGGCCGGGGGAAAAACTGTTTTTT.

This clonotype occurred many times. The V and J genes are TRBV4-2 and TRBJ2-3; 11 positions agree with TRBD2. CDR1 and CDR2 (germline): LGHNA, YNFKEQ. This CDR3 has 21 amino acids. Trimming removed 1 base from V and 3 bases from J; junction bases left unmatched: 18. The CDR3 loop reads CASSQVPSVWLAGGPTDTQYF. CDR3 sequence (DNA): TGTGCCAGCAGCCAAGTCCCTTCTGTTTGGCTAGCGGGAGGACCGACAGATACGCAGTATTTT.

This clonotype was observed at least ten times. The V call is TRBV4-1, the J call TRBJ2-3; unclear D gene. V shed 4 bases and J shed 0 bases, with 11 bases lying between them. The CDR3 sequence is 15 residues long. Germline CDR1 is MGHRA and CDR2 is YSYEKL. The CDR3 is CASSLEGASTDTQYF. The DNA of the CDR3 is TGCGCCAGCAGCCTCGAAGGAGCTAGCACAGATACGCAGTATTTT.

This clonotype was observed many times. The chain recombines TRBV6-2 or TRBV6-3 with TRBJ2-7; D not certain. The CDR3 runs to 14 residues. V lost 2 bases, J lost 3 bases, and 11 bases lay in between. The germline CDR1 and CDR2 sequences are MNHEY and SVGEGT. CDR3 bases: TGTGCCAGCAGTTACCAGGTCGTCAGCTACGAGCAGTACTTC. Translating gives CASSYQVVSYEQYF.

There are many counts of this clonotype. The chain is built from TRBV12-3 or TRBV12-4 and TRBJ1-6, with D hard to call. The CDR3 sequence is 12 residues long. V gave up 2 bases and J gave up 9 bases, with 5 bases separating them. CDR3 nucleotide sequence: TGTGCCAGCAGTTTAACAGCTTCACCCCTCCACTTT. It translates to CASSLTASPLHF.

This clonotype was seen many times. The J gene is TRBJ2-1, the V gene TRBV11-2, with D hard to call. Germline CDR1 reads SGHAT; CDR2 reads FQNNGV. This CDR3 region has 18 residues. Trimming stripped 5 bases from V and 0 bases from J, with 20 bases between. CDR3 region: CASSPGLGTLSSYNEQFF. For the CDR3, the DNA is TGTGCCAGCAGCCCCGGGCTAGGAACACTTAGCTCCTACAATGAGCAGTTCTTC.

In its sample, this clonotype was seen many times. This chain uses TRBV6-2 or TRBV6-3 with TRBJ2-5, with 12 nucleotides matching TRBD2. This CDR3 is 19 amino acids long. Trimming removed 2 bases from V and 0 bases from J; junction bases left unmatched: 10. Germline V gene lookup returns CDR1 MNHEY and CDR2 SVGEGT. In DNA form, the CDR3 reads TGTGCCAGCAGTTACGGTACTAGCGGGAGGATGACGTACCAAGAGACCCAGTACTTC. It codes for CASSYGTSGRMTYQETQYF.

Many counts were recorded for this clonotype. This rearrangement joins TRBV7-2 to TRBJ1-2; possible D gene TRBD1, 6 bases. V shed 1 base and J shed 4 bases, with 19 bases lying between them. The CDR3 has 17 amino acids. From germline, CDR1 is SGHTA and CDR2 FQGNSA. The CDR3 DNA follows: TGTGCCAGCAGCTTAGGCGGGACAACCTCTAGAGCCTATGGCTACACCTTC. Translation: CASSLGGTTSRAYGYTF.

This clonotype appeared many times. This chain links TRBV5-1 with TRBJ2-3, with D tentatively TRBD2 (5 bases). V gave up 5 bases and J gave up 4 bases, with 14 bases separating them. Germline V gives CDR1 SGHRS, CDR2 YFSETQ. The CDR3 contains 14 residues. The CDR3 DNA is TGCGCCAGCAGTAGTGGGAGTGGGGCAGATACGCAGTATTTT. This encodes CASSSGSGADTQYF.

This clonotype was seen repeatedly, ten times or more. The CDR3 DNA follows: TGTGCCTGGAGCCCGACTAGCCCAGGGGGGATGCAGTATTTT. Protein: CAWSPTSPGGMQYF. The gene calls are TRBV30 and TRBJ2-3; the D gene could be TRBD1 or TRBD2 (7 bases each). V was pared by 3 bases and J by 11 bases, with 21 bases between. CDR1 is GTSNPN and CDR2 is SVGIG in the germline V gene (reference sequence). This CDR3 contains 14 residues.

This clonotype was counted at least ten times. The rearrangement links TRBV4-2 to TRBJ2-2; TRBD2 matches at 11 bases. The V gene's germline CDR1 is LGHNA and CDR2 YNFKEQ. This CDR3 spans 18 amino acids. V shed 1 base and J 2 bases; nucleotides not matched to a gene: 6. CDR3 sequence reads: CASSQAGRLAGNTGELFF. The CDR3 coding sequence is TGTGCCAGCAGCCAAGCGGGCAGACTAGCGGGAAACACCGGGGAGCTGTTTTTT.

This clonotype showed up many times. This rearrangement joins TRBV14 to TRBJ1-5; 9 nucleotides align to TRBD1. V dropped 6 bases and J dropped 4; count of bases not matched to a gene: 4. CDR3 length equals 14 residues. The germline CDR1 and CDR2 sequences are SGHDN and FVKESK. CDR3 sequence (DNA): TGTGCCAGCAGTCAGGACAGGGGAAATCAGCCCCAGCATTTT. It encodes CASSQDRGNQPQHF.

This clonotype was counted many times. CDR3 nucleotides: TGTGCCACCAGCCTCCAGGGACCCACCTACGAGCAGTACTTC. Its translation: CATSLQGPTYEQYF. The V gene is TRBV15, the J gene TRBJ2-7; D may match TRBD1 or TRBD2 (5 bases each). The CDR3 has 14 amino acids. Per the germline V gene, CDR1 is LNHNV and CDR2 is YYDKDF (reference sequence). Deletions cut 5 bases from V and 2 bases from J, with 13 bases between.

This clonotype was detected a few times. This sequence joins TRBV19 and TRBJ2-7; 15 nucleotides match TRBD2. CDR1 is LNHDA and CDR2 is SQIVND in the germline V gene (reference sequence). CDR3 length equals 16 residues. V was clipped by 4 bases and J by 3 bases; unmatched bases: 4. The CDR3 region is CASSKTGLAGGYEQYF. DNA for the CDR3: TGTGCCAGTAGTAAGACGGGACTAGCGGGAGGCTACGAGCAGTACTTC.

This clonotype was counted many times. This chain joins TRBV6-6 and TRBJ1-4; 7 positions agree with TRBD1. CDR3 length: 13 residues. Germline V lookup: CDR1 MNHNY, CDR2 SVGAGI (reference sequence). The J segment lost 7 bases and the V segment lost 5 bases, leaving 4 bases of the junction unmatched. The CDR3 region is CASSRTGVEKLFF. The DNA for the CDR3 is TGTGCCAGCAGTCGGACAGGCGTTGAAAAACTGTTTTTT.

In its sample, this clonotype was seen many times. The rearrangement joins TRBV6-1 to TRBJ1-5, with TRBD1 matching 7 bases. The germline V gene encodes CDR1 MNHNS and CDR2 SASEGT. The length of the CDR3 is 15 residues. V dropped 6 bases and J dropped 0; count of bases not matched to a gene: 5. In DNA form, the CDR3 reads TGTGCCAGCAGACCGGGACAGCTTAGCAATCAGCCCCAGCATTTT. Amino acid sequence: CASRPGQLSNQPQHF.

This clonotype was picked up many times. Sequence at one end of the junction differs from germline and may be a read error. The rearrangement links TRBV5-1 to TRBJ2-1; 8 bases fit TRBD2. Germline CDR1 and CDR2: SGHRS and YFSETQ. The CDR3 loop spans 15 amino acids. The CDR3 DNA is TGTGCCAGCAGCTTGAGCGGGAGCTCCTACAATGAGCAGTTCTTC. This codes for CASSLSGSSYNEQFF.

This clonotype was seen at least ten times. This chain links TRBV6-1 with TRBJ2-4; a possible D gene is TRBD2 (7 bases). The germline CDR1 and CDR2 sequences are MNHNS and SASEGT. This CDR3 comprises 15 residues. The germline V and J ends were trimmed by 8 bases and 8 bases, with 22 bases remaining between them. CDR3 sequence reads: CASWGGTILADIQYF. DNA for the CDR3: TGTGCCAGCTGGGGGGGCACAATCCTTGCGGACATTCAGTACTTC.

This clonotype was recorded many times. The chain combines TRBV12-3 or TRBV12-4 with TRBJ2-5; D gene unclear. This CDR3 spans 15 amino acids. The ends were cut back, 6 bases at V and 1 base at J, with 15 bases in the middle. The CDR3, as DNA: TGTGCCAGCAGCTCTGAACAGCGCCTCCAAGAGACCCAGTACTTC. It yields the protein CASSSEQRLQETQYF.

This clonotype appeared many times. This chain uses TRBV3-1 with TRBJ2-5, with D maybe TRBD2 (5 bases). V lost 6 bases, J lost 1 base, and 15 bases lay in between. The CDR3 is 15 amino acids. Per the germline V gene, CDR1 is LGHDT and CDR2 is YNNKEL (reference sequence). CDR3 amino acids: CASSPGGRVQETQYF. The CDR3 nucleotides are TGTGCCAGCAGTCCCGGTGGGCGGGTCCAAGAGACCCAGTACTTC.